The rows below give T cell receptor beta chains drawn from one sample of a study of PD-L1 blockade in urothelial cancer. Assay used: immunoSEQ multiplex PCR; TCRdb lists only in-frame clones, some missing. The data contain some 50,000 clones, approximately 85% of them singletons. Specimen: PBMCs, collected around atezolizumab (anti-PD-L1) treatment. Receptors originate from a man aged 50-60 years with urothelial cancer. Both conserved end residues are part of each CDR3. D genes are given only for firm matches. A clone size is listed for some rows: how often the clone was seen (once, few, many), or a class if it is expanded.

length,D,J,V,size,DNA,CDR3
14,TRBD1,TRBJ2-7,TRBV5-1,few,TGCGCCAGCAGCCAGACAGGGGGATCCTACGAGCAGTACTTC,CASSQTGGSYEQYF
16,TRBD2,TRBJ2-2,TRBV7-2,-,TGTGCCAGCAGCTTAATGGGCGGGAGGGACACCGGGGAGCTGTTTTTT,CASSLMGGRDTGELFF
17,TRBD2,TRBJ2-2,TRBV7-2,-,TGTGCCAGCAGCTTACTTCTAGCGGGAGGGCCTGGCGGGGAGCTGTTTTTT,CASSLLLAGGPGGELFF
14,-,TRBJ1-5,TRBV27,-,TGTGCCAGCAGTAACATCGCAGGTAATCAGCCCCAGCATTTT,CASSNIAGNQPQHF
15,TRBD1,TRBJ1-1,TRBV10-3,-,TGTGCCATCAGTGAAGGGGACAGGAGAAACACTGAAGCTTTCTTT,CAISEGDRRNTEAFF
14,TRBD1,TRBJ2-2,TRBV9,-,TGTGCCAGCAGCCGGACAGGGAGTCCCGGGGAGCTGTTTTTT,CASSRTGSPGELFF
16,TRBD1,TRBJ2-1,TRBV27,once,TGTGCCAGCAGTAGGGACAGGCTCAGCTCCTACAATGAGCAGTTCTTC,CASSRDRLSSYNEQFF
14,TRBD1,TRBJ1-5,TRBV19,-,TGTGCCAGTAGTATTGGACAGGCCCATCAGCCCCAGCATTTT,CASSIGQAHQPQHF
18,TRBD2,TRBJ2-2,TRBV7-9,-,TGTGCCAGCAGCTTAGGACTAGCGGGCGCAGCGAACACCGGGGAGCTGTTTTTT,CASSLGLAGAANTGELFF
15,TRBD1,TRBJ1-4,TRBV9,-,TGTGCCAGCAGTCCTTCCGGGACAGGGGGTGAAAAACTGTTTTTT,CASSPSGTGGEKLFF
14,-,TRBJ1-6,TRBV6-6,-,TGTGCCAGCAGTTCTCAGGAGGGCTATTCACCCCTCCACTTT,CASSSQEGYSPLHF